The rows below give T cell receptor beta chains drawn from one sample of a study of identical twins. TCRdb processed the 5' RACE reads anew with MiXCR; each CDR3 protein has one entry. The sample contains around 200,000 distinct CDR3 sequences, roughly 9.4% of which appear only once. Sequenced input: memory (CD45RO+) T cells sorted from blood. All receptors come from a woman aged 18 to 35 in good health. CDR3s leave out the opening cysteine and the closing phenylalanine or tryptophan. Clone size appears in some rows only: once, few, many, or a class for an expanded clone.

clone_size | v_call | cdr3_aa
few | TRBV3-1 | ASSQDPATTTEAF
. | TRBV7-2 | ASTVVAGGTHEQY
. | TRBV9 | ASSLYGEVNYGYT
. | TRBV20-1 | SASELRETQY
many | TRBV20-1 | RASTPTNEKLF
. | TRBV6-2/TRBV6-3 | ASSPWGGRSYNEQF
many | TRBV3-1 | ASSPTGGLRGNTIY
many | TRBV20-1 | SASPGLAGGEQY
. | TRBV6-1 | ASRQDPANYEQY
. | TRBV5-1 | ASSSGLAGVRTGELF
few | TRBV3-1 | ASSPWTSGGDYNEQF
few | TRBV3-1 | ASSRSELRNEQF
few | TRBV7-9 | ASSTFEGGSYNEQF
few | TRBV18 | ASSPRTGRETQY